This T cell receptor (beta chain) was obtained from a study of human T cells and chemical hapten exposure. Study background: TCR yields differed between samples (mainly from small differences in pooled library volume). Study-wide results and limits: The number of TCRs above 1 in 1000 frequency did not change after DPC sensitization.

Trimming stripped 0 bases from V and 4 bases from J, with 7 bases between. Germline V gives CDR1 MNHNY, CDR2 SVGAGI (reference sequence). There are 14 residues in the CDR3. It was the library that attached unique molecular identifiers to individual cDNA molecules. Per the authors' pipeline: Samples contained a median of roughly 93,000 TCRs, with a range of roughly 20,000 to 690,600. Via MiXCR, TCRdb re-called the reads, giving one row per CDR3 protein. TCRdb's processing, not the authors' own work, is the source of the V and J calls. The table shows more than 100,000 distinct CDR3 sequences, with less than 10% occurring only once. In its sample, this clonotype was seen a few times. As yet, its antigen is unknown. Total RNA was isolated from whole blood that had not been fractionated.

The chain carries TRBV6-6 and TRBJ2-1; D call uncertain. The source material was whole blood. The clonotype comes from a human donor in good health. Some clones in this sample may be carry-over from other donors' samples. CDR3 loop: CASSYSKGYNEQFF. CDR3 bases: TGTGCCAGCAGTTACTCGAAAGGTTACAATGAGCAGTTCTTC.